The 4 T cell receptor beta chains in this list originate from one sample, sequenced in a study of blood T cell repertoires in COVID-19. TCRdb's copy holds only in-frame clones and misses some; the assay was immunoSEQ multiplex PCR. The sample holds about 44,000 clones, approximately 89% seen once. Sequenced: peripheral blood. These receptors all come from a middle-aged woman with acute or convalescent COVID-19.

The chain combines TRBV2 with TRBJ1-4; D remains ambiguous. In germline, CDR1 is SNHLY, CDR2 FYNNEI. Trimming took 3 bases from V and 5 from J, leaving 7 bases between them. The CDR3 is 13 amino acids. The CDR3: CASSEWRNEKLFF. In DNA form, the CDR3 reads TGTGCCAGCAGTGAGTGGAGAAATGAAAAACTGTTTTTT.

The rearrangement uses TRBV5-1 and TRBJ1-4, with 7 bases fitting TRBD1. Germline CDR1 reads SGHRS; CDR2 reads YFSETQ. The CDR3 has 18 residues. V lost 0 bases to trimming and J lost 0 bases; unmatched junction nucleotides: 8. The CDR3 DNA follows: TGCGCCAGCAGCTTGGCCCAACGACAGGGCGCAACTAATGAAAAACTGTTTTTT. The encoded protein is CASSLAQRQGATNEKLFF. The full variable domain, completed using reference TRBV5-1 and TRBJ1-4, is KAGVTQTPRYLIKTRGQQVTLSCSPISGHRSVSWYQQTPGQGLQFLFEYFSETQRNKGNFPGRFSGRQFSNSRSEMNVSTLELGDSALYLCASSLAQRQGATNEKLFFGSGTQLSVL.

This clone was picked up a small number of times. This chain joins TRBV2 and TRBJ1-6; 7 bases map to TRBD1. This CDR3 contains 14 residues. V was clipped by 5 bases and J by 8 bases; unmatched bases: 6. CDR1 SNHLY and CDR2 FYNNEI come from the germline V gene. CDR3 sequence reads: CASSTDRVYSPLHF. The CDR3 nucleotides read TGTGCCAGCAGTACAGACAGGGTATATTCACCCCTCCACTTT.

The gene calls are TRBV9 and TRBJ2-5; TRBD2 might be the D (5 bases). V gave up 0 bases and J gave up 2 bases, with 14 bases separating them. The CDR3 consists of 16 residues. Germline V gene lookup returns CDR1 SGDLS and CDR2 YYNGEE. CDR3 sequence (DNA): TGTGCCAGCAGCGTAGGCAGAGCGGCAGGACAAGAGACCCAGTACTTC. This gives the protein CASSVGRAAGQETQYF.